This record concerns one TCR beta chain sequence. The target of this receptor is not known. Nothing much larger sits one base from this clone, and base qualities are not available. For sequencing of the TCRbeta CDR3 region, genomic DNA was extracted from the sorted cells. The immunoSEQ Assay was used for sequencing of TCRbeta CDR3 regions. TCRdb mirrors the immuneACCESS table, restricted to in-frame sequences. Some clones are absent from its copies; in checked studies, under half trace to an unresolved V gene, and the reason for the others is unknown. In this sample the table shows 80,000 to 130,000 clones, around nine tenths of which occur a single time. The ten most abundant clones make up more than 0.25% of the sample. The CDR3 numbers 15 residues from cysteine through phenylalanine. Left in the record is the CDR3 DNA by itself, 45 bases read in frame from the first base. V lost 3 bases and J lost 2 bases, and the count of bases not matched to a germline gene is 3. The germline V gene (reference sequence) yields SGHNT for CDR1 and YYREEE for CDR2.

Patients with a history of autoimmune disease or receiving systemic immunosuppression were excluded from the trial. Peripheral blood for TCR sequencing was drawn from every dose cohort at baseline, at cycle 4 day 1 and at cycle 7 day 1. The samples were drawn from a first-in-human, open-label, multicenter phase I dose-escalation trial of ivuxolimab. Adults with locally advanced or metastatic melanoma, renal cell carcinoma, hepatocellular carcinoma or head and neck squamous cell carcinoma were enrolled in the trial. Before TCR sequencing, CD4+ and CD8+ T cells were separately sorted from peripheral blood. These data are taken from a study of OX40 agonist ivuxolimab in advanced cancers. Background for the entire study: Ivuxolimab was an agonistic, fully human IgG2 monoclonal antibody directed against OX40 (CD134), a costimulatory receptor. Intravenous ivuxolimab was administered to patients every 2 weeks at six dose levels: 0.01, 0.1, 0.3, 1.5, 3 and 10 mg/kg. Of the 50 to 55 patients in dose escalation, 19 had hepatocellular carcinoma, some 15 had melanoma, 9 had renal cell carcinoma and 9 had head and neck cancer. In the dose-escalation cohort, around four fifths of patients were male, and the mean age was 60 years with a range of about 20 to 80. Patients were allowed to have had prior anti-PD-1, anti-PD-L1 or anti-CTLA-4 therapy, and approximately 43% of the dose-escalation patients had previously received checkpoint inhibitors. Partial responses occurred in three dose-escalation patients: two with cutaneous melanoma and one with hepatocellular carcinoma. Peripheral TCRbeta sequencing aimed to test whether ivuxolimab altered TCR sequence diversity and caused clonal T-cell expansion. The paper covers the monotherapy dose-escalation part of the phase I ivuxolimab trial, which included N ≈ 50 patients. The paper's findings and limits, for the study overall: Low levels of normalized T-cell clonal expansion were also seen in some patients who did not respond. The antigen specificity of the clonally expanded peripheral T cells was not determined. After ivuxolimab, CD8+ T cells had more expanded clones than CD4+ T cells on average. Clonal expansion of both CD4+ and CD8+ blood T cells was observed from baseline to week 6 at doses 0.1 to 3.0 mg/kg. Partial responders in the 0.1-3.0 mg/kg groups had among the lowest normalized peripheral clonal expansion, especially among CD8+ T cells.

This chain joins TRBV5-4 to TRBJ2-3; 10 central bases correspond to TRBD2. The sample here was CD4+ or CD8+ T cells sorted from blood, taken in a trial of the OX40 agonist ivuxolimab. The sequence came from an adult with an advanced solid tumor such as melanoma, head and neck, liver or kidney cancer. The sequence in DNA is TGTGCCAGCAGCTCACTAGCGGGGATCACAGATACGCAGTATTTT. The resulting protein is CASSSLAGITDTQYF.